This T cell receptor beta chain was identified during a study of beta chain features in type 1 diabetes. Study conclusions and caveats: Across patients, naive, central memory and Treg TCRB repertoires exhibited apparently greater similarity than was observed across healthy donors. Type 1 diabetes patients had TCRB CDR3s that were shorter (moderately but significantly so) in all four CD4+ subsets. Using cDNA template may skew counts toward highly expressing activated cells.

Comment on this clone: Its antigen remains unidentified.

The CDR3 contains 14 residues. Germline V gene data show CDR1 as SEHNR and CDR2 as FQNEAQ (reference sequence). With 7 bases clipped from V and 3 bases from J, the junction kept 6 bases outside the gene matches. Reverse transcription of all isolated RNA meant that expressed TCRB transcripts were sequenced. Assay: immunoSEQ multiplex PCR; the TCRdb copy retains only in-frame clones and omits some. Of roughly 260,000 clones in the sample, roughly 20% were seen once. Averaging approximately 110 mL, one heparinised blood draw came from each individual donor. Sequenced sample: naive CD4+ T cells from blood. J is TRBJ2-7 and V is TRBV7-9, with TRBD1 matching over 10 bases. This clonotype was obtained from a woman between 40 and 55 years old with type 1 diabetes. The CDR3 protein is CASTRDRGFYEQYF. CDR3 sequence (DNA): TGTGCCAGCACCAGGGACAGGGGTTTCTACGAGCAGTACTTC.